The clone carrying this T cell receptor (beta chain) was seen a handful of times. This sample is part of a study of T-cell memory formation after mild COVID-19. V lost 4 bases and J lost 4, with 14 bases in between. The CDR3 is 15 residues long. CDR1 is SGHAT and CDR2 is FQNNGV in the germline V gene. TCRdb ran MiXCR on the 5' RACE reads and lists one entry per CDR3 protein. Here the sample spans fewer than 250,000 distinct CDR3 sequences, 25% to 35% being singletons. The sequencing sample was made of PBMCs or a T cell subset sorted from them (not recorded which). This TCR was sampled from an adult woman who had mild COVID-19 (a few samples of this study predate the infection). Cell type and time point are not known. This rearrangement joins TRBV11-2 to TRBJ2-1; no definite D call. The CDR3 DNA reads TGTGCCAGCAGCTACTATTTGGGCGGTTACAATGAGCAGTTCTTC. This gives the protein CASSYYLGGYNEQFF.